Sequencing of this TCR beta chain was carried out in a study of CD8 T cells in cerebrospinal fluid in Alzheimer's disease. Overall study: Clonal expansion of CSF T cells was measured with plate-based and droplet-based single-cell sequencing. General study results and limits: Expanded clones of at least 3% were commoner in Alzheimer's patients than healthy subjects.

This clonotype is called medium-sized based on its frequency. Its antigen is unknown. Neurodegeneration in patients was confirmed with biomarkers including neurofilament, amyloid-beta and tau. CSF cells underwent 10X single-cell V(D)J and 5' gene-expression profiling. TCRdb reprocessed the 10x single-cell sequencing reads, with one entry per CDR3 protein and no DNA. The sample table sets out nearly 350 distinct CDR3 sequences. Sequencing was carried out using cerebrospinal fluid. This receptor was obtained from a human donor with mild cognitive impairment.

The CDR3: CASSGGPTYGYTF. This sequence joins TRBV6-4 and TRBJ1-2. Germline lookup yields CDR1 MRHNA and CDR2 SNTAGT. CDR3 length: 13 amino acids.